This is a list of T cell receptor beta chains from one sample in a study of cytomegalovirus exposure and HLA in healthy donors. Produced via immunoSEQ multiplex PCR; TCRdb's table is partial and in-frame only. The sample holds more than 90,000 clones, more than 75% seen once. Sequencing was carried out using PBMCs. The receptors stem from a woman aged 60 to 75 in good health and CMV-seronegative. Each CDR3 is given with its conserved first and last residue. The D gene is left open where the match is weak. Rows may omit the clone size; those that give it use once, few, many or a size class.

>TRBJ2-1|TRBV9|TRBD2|once
CASSPRTSGLGSEQFF
TGTGCCAGCAGCCCCCGGACTAGCGGGTTAGGGAGTGAGCAGTTCTTC
>TRBJ2-3|TRBV7-8|TRBD2|few
CASSSLAGDTQYF
TGTGCCAGCAGCTCCCTAGCGGGAGATACGCAGTATTTT
>TRBJ2-7|TRBV9|-|once
CASSVAAGATYEQYF
TGTGCCAGCAGCGTAGCGGCGGGGGCGACCTACGAGCAGTACTTC
>TRBJ2-7|TRBV25-1|TRBD1|once
CASSEAWDSYNEQYF
TGTGCCAGCAGTGAAGCCTGGGACAGTTACAACGAGCAGTACTTC
>TRBJ1-2|TRBV19|-|-
CASRQGIYGYTF
TGTGCCAGTAGACAGGGCATATATGGCTACACCTTC
>TRBJ2-7|TRBV5-1|TRBD1|-
CASSLRQGRGDEQYF
TGCGCCAGCAGCTTGAGACAGGGCCGAGGGGACGAGCAGTACTTC
>TRBJ2-5|TRBV5-6|TRBD2|-
CASSFELAGVETQYF
TGTGCCAGCAGCTTTGAGCTAGCGGGAGTGGAGACCCAGTACTTC
>TRBJ1-2|TRBV7-2|TRBD1|-
CASSFDRGNYGYTF
TGTGCCAGCAGCTTTGACAGGGGCAACTATGGCTACACCTTC
>TRBJ1-1|TRBV5-1|TRBD1|-
CASSFSDRVTTEAFF
TGCGCCAGCAGCTTCAGTGACAGGGTGACCACTGAAGCTTTCTTT
>TRBJ2-7|TRBV28|TRBD2|-
CASSSPGGSNSYEQYF
TGTGCCAGCAGCTCCCCGGGGGGATCTAACTCCTACGAGCAGTACTTC
>TRBJ2-5|TRBV6-6|-|-
CASTYLSAETQYF
TGTGCCAGCACCTACCTGAGCGCAGAGACCCAGTACTTC
>TRBJ2-1|TRBV9|TRBD1|-
CASGGQGATYNEQFF
TGTGCCAGCGGAGGACAGGGAGCCACCTACAATGAGCAGTTCTTC
>TRBJ1-2|TRBV10-3|TRBD1|once
CAISDLTGAGGTF
TGTGCCATCAGTGATTTGACAGGGGCCGGTGGTACCTTC
>TRBJ1-2|TRBV7-9|-|-
CASSHTGRGYTF
TGTGCCAGCAGCCATACAGGACGTGGCTACACCTTC
>TRBJ2-5|TRBV7-9|TRBD1|-
CASSSRDRGYLGETQYF
TGTGCCAGCAGCTCCCGGGACAGGGGGTACCTGGGGGAGACCCAGTACTTC
>TRBJ1-2|TRBV6-6|TRBD1|few
CASSPGQGSNYGYTF
TGTGCCAGCAGCCCCGGACAGGGCTCTAACTATGGCTACACCTTC
>TRBJ2-7|TRBV25-1|TRBD1|-
CASSASHRGAFYEQYF
TGTGCCAGCAGTGCGTCCCACAGGGGCGCGTTCTACGAGCAGTACTTC
>TRBJ1-2|TRBV5-1|TRBD1|once
CASSLMGDREGYTF
TGCGCCAGCAGCTTGATGGGGGACAGGGAAGGCTACACCTTC
>TRBJ1-1|TRBV5-6|-|-
CASSLADSLPEAFF
TGTGCCAGCAGCTTGGCCGACAGCCTACCTGAAGCTTTCTTT
>TRBJ1-1|TRBV12-5|-|-
CASGFGTEAFF
TGTGCTAGTGGTTTCGGCACTGAAGCTTTCTTT
>TRBJ2-3|TRBV7-9|TRBD2|-
CASSTPSSGGPDTQYF
TGTGCCAGCAGTACACCCTCTAGCGGGGGGCCGGATACGCAGTATTTT
>TRBJ2-7|TRBV9|-|-
CASSVDISPLEQYF
TGTGCCAGCAGCGTAGACATCTCCCCCCTCGAGCAGTACTTC
>TRBJ1-2|TRBV5-1|-|-
CASSSQGVYGYTF
TGCGCCAGCAGCTCGCAGGGCGTCTATGGCTACACCTTC
>TRBJ2-5|TRBV7-9|TRBD2|-
CASSSGLAWQETQYF
TGTGCCAGCAGCTCCGGACTAGCATGGCAAGAGACCCAGTACTTC
>TRBJ2-1|TRBV13|TRBD2|-
CASSFRREGWNEQFF
TGTGCCAGCAGCTTCCGCCGGGAGGGGTGGAATGAGCAGTTCTTC
>TRBJ2-7|TRBV15|TRBD2|-
CATSRDWASGPSYEQYF
TGTGCCACCAGCAGAGACTGGGCTAGCGGACCATCCTACGAGCAGTACTTC
>TRBJ2-7|TRBV30|TRBD2|-
CAFSSGRTYEQYF
TGTGCCTTCTCTAGCGGGAGAACATACGAGCAGTACTTC
>TRBJ1-4|TRBV6-5|-|-
CASSQGPTNEKLFF
TGTGCCAGCAGTCAGGGCCCAACTAATGAAAAACTGTTTTTT